The clone carrying this TCR beta chain was counted ten times or more. TCR beta CDR3 regions were amplified from RNA transcripts. HTBI-primed first-round RT-PCR preceded second-round multiplex PCR. From the multiplex PCR reads, TCRdb called clonotypes with MiXCR, one entry per CDR3 protein. The sample yields 650,000 to 900,000 distinct CDR3 sequences, roughly 40% seen once. The sample comes from a study of Graves' ophthalmopathy and Graves' hyperthyroidism. The CDR3 runs to 13 residues. Germline V gene data show CDR1 as SEHNR and CDR2 as FQNEAQ (reference sequence). V shed 4 bases and J shed 7 bases, with 13 bases lying between them.

This sequence originates from an adult man with Graves' ophthalmopathy. The chain has TRBV7-9 and TRBJ1-2; the D gene is possibly TRBD1 (5 bases). Sequencing was done on a sample of peripheral blood. CDR3 in amino acids: CASSSGQGFGYTF. The CDR3 DNA sequence: TGTGCCAGCAGCTCGGGGCAGGGCTTTGGCTACACCTTC.